The 22 T cell receptor beta chains presented below share a single source sample, sequenced in a study of T cell responses to AZD1222 COVID-19 vaccine. Sequenced by immunoSEQ multiplex PCR; TCRdb stores in-frame clones only, minus some. Among roughly 77,000 clones listed, 75% to 95% were seen once. The sample in question was peripheral blood, obtained 28 days after the second AZD1222 dose. The origin of the receptors is an adult who received the AZD1222 COVID-19 vaccine.

This clone turned up a few times. This chain connects TRBV9 to TRBJ1-1; maybe TRBD1 (6 bases). Germline values: CDR1 SGDLS, CDR2 YYNGEE. The germline V and J ends were trimmed by 4 bases and 5 bases, with 24 bases remaining between them. CDR3 size: 17 residues. The DNA for the CDR3 is TGTGCCAGCAGCCCGAGGGGGGCGGGAGCAGTTAATACTGAAGCTTTCTTT. Translation: CASSPRGAGAVNTEAFF.

The chain carries TRBV9 and TRBJ2-1; either TRBD1 or TRBD2 may fit D (5 bases each). The CDR3 consists of 17 residues. Germline V gene sequence: CDR1 SGDLS, CDR2 YYNGEE. Trimming removed 3 bases from V and 5 bases from J, with 21 bases in between. DNA for the CDR3: TGTGCCAGCAGCGAGGGGTCTATGGGGGAGCCCCACAATGAGCAGTTCTTC. Its protein is CASSEGSMGEPHNEQFF.

The rearrangement links TRBV18 to TRBJ2-2; possible D gene TRBD1, 5 bases. Trimming removed 0 bases at V and 6 bases at J, with 5 bases between. Germline CDR1 is KGHSH and CDR2 is LQKENI. This CDR3 has 13 residues. The CDR3 DNA follows: TGTGCCAGCTCACCACCGGGGCCCGGGGAGCTGTTTTTT. The encoded protein is CASSPPGPGELFF.

This clone was detected only once. J is TRBJ2-2 and V is TRBV7-2; D is perhaps TRBD2 (5 bases). The CDR3 runs to 16 residues. Trimming took 3 bases from V and 1 from J, leaving 12 bases between them. CDR1 is SGHTA, CDR2 FQGNSA, per germline. The DNA for the CDR3 is TGTGCCAGCAGCTTGGAGCGGAACCTGAACACCGGGGAGCTGTTTTTT. It codes for CASSLERNLNTGELFF.

The chain links TRBV6-5 to TRBJ2-7; 9 bases match TRBD1. CDR3 length: 14 residues. Per the germline V gene, CDR1 is MNHEY and CDR2 is SVGAGI. With 7 bases clipped from V and 0 bases from J, the junction kept 4 bases outside the gene matches. This CDR3 reads CASMRDRVSYEQYF. In DNA, the CDR3 is TGTGCCAGCATGCGGGACAGGGTCTCCTACGAGCAGTACTTC.

This clone was seen a single time. This chain links TRBV5-1 with TRBJ1-3; D remains ambiguous. The V gene lost 0 bases and the J gene lost 0 bases, with 10 bases spanning the gap. Germline CDR1 reads SGHRS; CDR2 reads YFSETQ. CDR3 size: 16 residues. CDR3 protein: CASSLAGQLSGNTIYF. CDR3 DNA sequence: TGCGCCAGCAGCTTGGCCGGGCAGCTCTCTGGAAACACCATATATTTT.

The CDR3 coding sequence is TGTGCCAGCAGCTTACAGGGGGAGCGGGATTCACCCCTCCACTTT. Its protein is CASSLQGERDSPLHF. The rearrangement joins TRBV6-5 to TRBJ1-6; 8 positions match TRBD1. This CDR3 region has 15 residues. The V gene's germline CDR1 is MNHEY and CDR2 SVGAGI. With 6 bases clipped from V and 8 bases from J, the junction kept 9 bases outside the gene matches.

The chain has TRBV4-3 and TRBJ1-4; 7 positions match TRBD1. Germline CDR1 LGHNA, CDR2 YSLEER. Trimming cost V 6 bases and J 5 bases; bases outside gene matches: 6. There are 14 residues in the CDR3. CDR3 DNA: TGCGCCAGCAGACGGACAGGACTCAATGAAAAACTGTTTTTT. Translated: CASRRTGLNEKLFF.

V gene TRBV27 combines with J gene TRBJ2-7, with D maybe TRBD2 (5 bases). Germline CDR1 is MNHEY and CDR2 is SMNVEV (reference sequence). Trimming removed 7 bases from V and 0 bases from J, with 10 bases in between. This CDR3 is built from 13 residues. In DNA, the CDR3 is TGTGCCAGCACCCAGGCGGGCTCCTACGAGCAGTACTTC. Translating it yields CASTQAGSYEQYF.

The chain has TRBV7-8 and TRBJ1-5; TRBD1 aligns across 8 bases. CDR1 SGHVS and CDR2 FQNEAQ come from the germline V gene. V dropped 5 bases and J dropped 3; count of bases not matched to a gene: 6. The CDR3 totals 15 residues. The CDR3 loop reads CASSARQGYNQPQHF. For the CDR3, the DNA is TGTGCCAGCAGCGCGCGACAGGGGTACAATCAGCCCCAGCATTTT.

The J gene is TRBJ1-2, the V gene TRBV11-3; D is unresolved. The length of the CDR3 is 14 residues. Germline loops: CDR1 SGHNT, CDR2 YENEEA. V was shortened by 1 base and J by 8 bases, with 14 bases between the two germline ends. CDR3 amino acids: CASSLVLSSDGYTF. Written as DNA, the CDR3 is TGTGCCAGCAGCTTAGTCCTGAGCAGTGACGGCTACACCTTC.

The chain links TRBV5-5 to TRBJ1-6; no clear D gene. Germline V gene lookup returns CDR1 SGHKS and CDR2 YYEKEE (reference sequence). The V end lost 0 bases, the J end lost 1 base, and 14 bases lay between the germline ends. The CDR3 spans 18 residues. CDR3 region: CASSLEWMGRSYNSPLHF. The CDR3 DNA reads TGTGCCAGCAGCTTGGAATGGATGGGGAGGTCCTATAATTCACCCCTCCACTTT.

V gene TRBV6-4 combines with J gene TRBJ2-1; D remains ambiguous. The V gene lost 3 bases and the J gene lost 9 bases, with 6 bases spanning the gap. Germline V gene sequence: CDR1 MRHNA, CDR2 SNTAGT. This CDR3 has 11 residues. This CDR3 is CASSEHGEQFF. The CDR3 nucleotides are TGTGCCAGCAGTGAGCACGGTGAGCAGTTCTTC.

V and J are TRBV25-1 and TRBJ2-7, with D perhaps matching TRBD1 or TRBD2 (6 bases each). Trimming removed 2 bases at V and 4 bases at J, with 9 bases between. The CDR3 has 13 residues. In germline, CDR1 is MGHDK, CDR2 SYGVNS. The CDR3 protein is CASSEQGRYEQYF. The CDR3 DNA is TGTGCCAGCAGTGAACAGGGGAGGTACGAGCAGTACTTC.

V usage is TRBV9 and J usage is TRBJ1-1; a weak D match, TRBD1 (5 bases). From germline, CDR1 is SGDLS and CDR2 YYNGEE. The V end was cut by 1 base, the J end by 7 bases, with 11 bases between. The CDR3 contains 13 residues. In DNA, the CDR3 is TGTGCCAGCAGCGTATTGGGGGTTAGTGAAGCTTTCTTT. Protein: CASSVLGVSEAFF.

J is TRBJ2-3 and V is TRBV7-6; 13 nucleotides line up with TRBD2. CDR3 size: 16 residues. With 6 bases clipped from V and 4 bases from J, the junction kept 7 bases outside the gene matches. In germline, CDR1 is SGHVS, CDR2 FNYEAQ. The CDR3 loop reads CASSPGLAGAPDTQYF. CDR3 DNA sequence: TGTGCCAGCAGTCCCGGACTAGCGGGGGCCCCAGATACGCAGTATTTT.

The rearrangement uses TRBV7-9 and TRBJ1-5; perhaps TRBD1 as D (5 bases). V was cut by 1 base and J by 7 bases, with 14 bases left in between. Germline V lookup: CDR1 SEHNR, CDR2 FQNEAQ (reference sequence). The CDR3 covers 15 residues. The CDR3 protein is CASSLGNRQGQPQHF. In DNA form, the CDR3 reads TGTGCCAGCAGCTTAGGGAATCGGCAGGGCCAGCCCCAGCATTTT.

This clone appeared once. The chain is built from TRBV18 and TRBJ1-4; D may be TRBD1 (6 bases). The germline V gene has CDR1 KGHSH and CDR2 LQKENI. The length of the CDR3 is 15 residues. The ends were cut back, 2 bases at V and 10 bases at J, with 17 bases in the middle. CDR3 DNA sequence: TGTGCCAGCTCACCATGGCCAGGGGAGGCGGCAAAACTGTTTTTT. It is translated as CASSPWPGEAAKLFF.

The chain's CDR3 is CASSYQGGDQPQHF. In DNA, the CDR3 is TGTGCCAGCAGCTACCAGGGGGGGGATCAGCCCCAGCATTTT. The V call is TRBV7-9, the J call TRBJ1-5; 7 positions agree with TRBD1. The CDR3 consists of 14 residues. J lost 5 bases, V lost 4 bases, and 5 bases had no gene match. Germline CDR1 reads SEHNR; CDR2 reads FQNEAQ (reference sequence).

The chain has TRBV3-1 (or the pseudogene TRBV3-2) and TRBJ1-6; possibly TRBD1 for D (6 bases). The germline V gene has CDR1 LGHDT and CDR2 YNNKEL (reference sequence). The ends were cut back, 3 bases at V and 7 bases at J, with 13 bases in the middle. The CDR3 totals 15 residues. CDR3 in DNA: TGTGCCAGCAGCCAGTTAATCGGGGGCAATTCACCCCTCCACTTT. Amino acid sequence: CASSQLIGGNSPLHF.

This clone was seen once. The chain has TRBV3-1 (or the pseudogene TRBV3-2) and TRBJ1-1, with 10 bases aligning to TRBD1. The germline gives CDR1 LGHDT, CDR2 YNNKEL (reference sequence). This CDR3 has 16 residues. V shed 2 bases, J shed 6 bases, and the junction held 9 bases outside the gene matches. DNA of the CDR3: TGTGCCAGCAGCCAATGGGGGGCCGGGACAGGGGCTGAAGCTTTCTTT. Amino acids: CASSQWGAGTGAEAFF.

The chain carries TRBV9 and TRBJ1-2; D is possibly TRBD1 (5 bases). Trimming removed 6 bases at V and 0 bases at J, with 12 bases between. CDR1 is SGDLS and CDR2 is YYNGEE in the germline V gene. The CDR3 is made up of 14 amino acids. The chain's CDR3 is CASTQGHSNYGYTF. CDR3 in DNA: TGTGCCAGCACCCAGGGTCACTCTAACTATGGCTACACCTTC.